This T cell receptor beta chain emerged from a study of T cell responses to AZD1222 COVID-19 vaccine (dated by TCRdb to the early 2020s). Regarding the research as a whole: TCR sequencing was performed for 230 to 250 trial participants, of whom some 200 were given two doses of AZD1222 and around 25 were given two doses of MenACWY control vaccine. Trial participants were enrolled into age subgroups of 18-55, 56-69 and 70-plus years, which contained about 160, 30 and 59 TCR-sequenced participants, respectively. What the work shows at the level of the full study, not this receptor alone: A significant rise in spike-specific TCR breadth and depth was observed after two AZD1222 doses relative to day 0 and relative to MenACWY recipients. The vaccine-associated CD4 TCRs covered the entire spike protein, and the dominant responses fell in regions 160-218 and 743-854. Most participants were white British and females outnumbered males, and the authors suggested that clonal diversity may have been underestimated. In the small 56-69-year group, the increase in depth fell short of significance, most likely because of low power. Because no samples from the day 14 peak response were available, repertoires could be characterized only after the peak T cell response. Epitopes outside the regions mutated in the B.1.351 and B.1.1.7 variants were reportedly recognized by nearly half of the unique spike-specific TCRs. Only five or six AZD1222 recipients were SARS-CoV-2 seropositive at baseline, limiting conclusions about previously exposed vaccinees.

This clone appeared once. The clone's antigen remains unknown. There are no base qualities to consult, and no much larger clone falls within one base. The CDR3 regions of human TCRbeta chains were analyzed by immunosequencing. Turning to the authors' computational methods: Repertoire TCRs were checked for matches against a reference library of SARS-CoV-2-specific TCRs that had been generated using the MIRA antigen-specificity platform. Breadth was defined as the fraction of unique TCRs that were SARS-CoV-2-associated. Depth was defined as the fraction of total T cells that were SARS-CoV-2-associated. Using the MIRA data, each spike-specific TCR was assigned both to the spike region to which the TCR was reactive and to a CD4 or CD8 class. Log10-transformed breadth and depth values were compared by one-way ANOVA with Sidak's multiple comparisons tests. TCRdb re-hosts the immuneACCESS table, in-frame sequences only. Its copies lack some clones; in the studies checked, an unresolved V gene accounts for under half of them, and the cause for the rest is not known. The V and J calls and clone size were taken over from that table, and D and trimming were inferred from the DNA. The sample profile shows 70,000 or so clones; approximately 85% of them were found once. Of the sample, approximately 23% is held by the ten largest clones.

The intended sense of this specimen's time point label: baseline before first vaccination. What the treatment or condition label conveys for this sample: meningococcal conjugate vaccine given as trial control. Vaccinee samples came from UK trials COV001 and COV002, including a single-blind randomized controlled phase 2/3 trial of AZD1222 (ChAdOx1 nCoV-19) in healthy adults. Trial participant PBMC samples were collected at day 0 and day 28 after the second dose for TCRbeta chain sequencing. The CDR3, cysteine through phenylalanine, is 15 amino acids long. Kept here is only the CDR3 DNA, which spans 45 bases and is read in frame from base 1.

The clonotype was recovered from an adult in good health. The sequence joins TRBV21-1 to TRBJ2-7; the table calls TRBD1, which could not be checked here. TRBV21-1 is marked as a pseudogene. Source: peripheral blood, taken on day 0 of MenACWY control vaccination. The nucleotide sequence reads as follows: TGTGCCAGCAGCAAAGGGGACAGGGAAGGGTACGAGCAGTACTTC. Protein translation: CASSKGDREGYEQYF.